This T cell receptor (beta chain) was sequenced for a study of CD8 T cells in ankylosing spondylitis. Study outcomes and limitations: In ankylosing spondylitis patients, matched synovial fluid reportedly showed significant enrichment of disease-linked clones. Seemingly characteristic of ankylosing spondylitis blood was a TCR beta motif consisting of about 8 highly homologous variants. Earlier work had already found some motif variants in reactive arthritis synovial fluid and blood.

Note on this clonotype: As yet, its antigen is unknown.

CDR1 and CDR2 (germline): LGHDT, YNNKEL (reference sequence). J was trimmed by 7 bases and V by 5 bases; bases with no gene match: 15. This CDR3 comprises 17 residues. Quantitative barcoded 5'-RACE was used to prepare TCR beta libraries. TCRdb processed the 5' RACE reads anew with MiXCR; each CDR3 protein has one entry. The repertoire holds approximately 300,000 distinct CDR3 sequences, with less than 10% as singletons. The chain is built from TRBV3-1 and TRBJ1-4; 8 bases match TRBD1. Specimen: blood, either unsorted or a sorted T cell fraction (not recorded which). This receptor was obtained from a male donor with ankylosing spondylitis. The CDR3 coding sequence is TGTGCCAGCAGCGAGGGTCCAGGGGGCCGAGGAAGTGAAAAACTGTTTTTT. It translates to CASSEGPGGRGSEKLFF.